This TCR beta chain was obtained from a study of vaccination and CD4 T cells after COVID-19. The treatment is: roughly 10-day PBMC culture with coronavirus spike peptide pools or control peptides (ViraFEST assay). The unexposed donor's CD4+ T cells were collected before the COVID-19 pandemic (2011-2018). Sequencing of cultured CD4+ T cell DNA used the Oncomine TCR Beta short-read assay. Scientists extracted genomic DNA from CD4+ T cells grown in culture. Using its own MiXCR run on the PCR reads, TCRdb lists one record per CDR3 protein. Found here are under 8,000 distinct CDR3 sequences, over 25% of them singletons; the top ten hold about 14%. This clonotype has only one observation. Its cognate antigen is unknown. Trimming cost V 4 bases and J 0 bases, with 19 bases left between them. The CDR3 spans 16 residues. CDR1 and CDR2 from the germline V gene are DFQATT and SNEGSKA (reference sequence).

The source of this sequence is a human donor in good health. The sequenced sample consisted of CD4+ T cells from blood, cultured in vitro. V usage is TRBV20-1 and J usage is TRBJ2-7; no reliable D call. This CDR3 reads CSAKGGRGRSSYEQYF. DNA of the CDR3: TGCAGTGCTAAAGGCGGCCGCGGCCGTAGCTCCTACGAGCAGTACTTC.